This entry lists 14 T cell receptor beta chains sequenced from one sample in a study of T cells in Graves' hyperthyroidism and ophthalmopathy. RNA transcripts yielded amplified TCR beta CDR3 regions. TCR CDR3 regions were first amplified by RT-PCR with HTBI primers. TCRdb fed the multiplex PCR reads into MiXCR, producing one record per CDR3 protein. The repertoire includes a few hundred thousand distinct CDR3 sequences, 16% of them detected once, and approximately 3.5% sits in the top ten. The sequenced material came from blood. Receptors originate from a woman aged 35 to 49 with Graves' ophthalmopathy.

This clonotype was detected many times. The CDR3: CASSLTSGRVGTQYF. The CDR3 DNA reads as TGTGCCAGCAGCTTAACTAGCGGGAGAGTGGGTACGCAGTATTTT. J is TRBJ2-3 and V is TRBV11-2; 11 positions match TRBD2. J lost 8 bases, V lost 2 bases, and 6 bases had no gene match. There are 15 residues in the CDR3. Germline V gene lookup returns CDR1 SGHAT and CDR2 FQNNGV.

This clonotype has a handful of counts. The rearrangement uses TRBV30 and TRBJ2-7, with 16 bases fitting TRBD2. The CDR3 is made up of 18 amino acids. From germline, CDR1 is GTSNPN and CDR2 SVGIG (reference sequence). J lost 6 bases, V lost 4 bases, and 15 bases had no gene match. CDR3 DNA sequence: TGTGCCTGGACACAAAATCATCCGGGACTAGCGGGAGGGCGCGAGCAGTACTTC. Protein sequence: CAWTQNHPGLAGGREQYF. Combining the CDR3 with reference TRBV30 and TRBJ2-7 gives the whole variable domain SQTIHQWPATLVQPVGSPLSLECTVEGTSNPNLYWYRQAAGRGLQLLFYSVGIGQISSEVPQNLSASRPQDRQFILSSKKLLLSDSGFYLCAWTQNHPGLAGGREQYFGPGTRLTVT.

Only a few counts were recorded for this clonotype. The V gene is TRBV5-1, the J gene TRBJ1-3; D unclear. Deletions cut 2 bases from V and 3 bases from J, with 12 bases between. CDR3 length: 15 amino acids. Germline lookup yields CDR1 SGHRS and CDR2 YFSETQ. The CDR3, as DNA: TGCGCCAGCAGCTTTCCCAGCCCGGTTGGAAACACCATATATTTT. The encoded protein is CASSFPSPVGNTIYF.

This clonotype has only a few counts. The V gene is TRBV3-1, the J gene TRBJ2-2, with D perhaps matching TRBD2 (6 bases). This CDR3 has 15 amino acids. V lost 3 bases and J 6 bases, leaving 14 bases between the germline ends. CDR1 is LGHDT, CDR2 YNNKEL, per germline (reference sequence). The CDR3 sequence is CASSHKGGSPGELFF. DNA of the CDR3: TGTGCCAGCAGCCATAAGGGAGGTTCCCCCGGGGAGCTGTTTTTT.

This chain joins TRBV20-1 and TRBJ2-7; 8 positions match TRBD2. Looked up from germline, CDR1 is DFQATT and CDR2 is SNEGSKA (reference sequence). CDR3 length: 15 residues. Trimming at V came to 6 bases and at J to 4 bases, leaving 14 bases not matched to a gene. CDR3 sequence (DNA): TGCAGTGCCCCTCCTGCCTCGGGGGGGGGATACGAGCAGTACTTC. This sequence encodes CSAPPASGGGYEQYF.

This chain joins TRBV7-8 and TRBJ2-7, with no clear D. V was cut by 2 bases and J by 5 bases, with 16 bases left in between. CDR1 is SGHVS and CDR2 is FQNEAQ in the germline V gene. The CDR3 sequence is 15 residues long. The CDR3 is CASSLFVVGINEQYF. The CDR3 DNA sequence: TGTGCCAGCAGCTTATTTGTGGTGGGAATCAACGAGCAGTACTTC.

V and J are TRBV5-5 and TRBJ2-7, with 10 bases that match TRBD1. The CDR3 loop spans 14 amino acids. Germline trimming cut 5 bases from V and 6 bases from J; bases unmatched to any gene: 8. Per germline, CDR1 SGHKS and CDR2 YYEKEE (reference sequence). The CDR3 bases are TGTGCCAGCAGTTATGGGACAGGGGTCGCCGAGCAGTACTTC. Residues: CASSYGTGVAEQYF. Together with reference TRBV5-5 and TRBJ2-7, the CDR3 gives the full variable domain: DAGVTQSPTHLIKTRGQQVTLRCSPISGHKSVSWYQQVLGQGPQFIFQYYEKEERGRGNFPDRFSARQFPNYSSELNVNALLLGDSALYLCASSYGTGVAEQYFGPGTRLTVT.

This clonotype occurred many times. This rearrangement joins TRBV11-2 to TRBJ2-7, with D perhaps matching TRBD2 (5 bases). In germline, CDR1 is SGHAT, CDR2 FQNNGV. The CDR3 runs to 13 residues. V lost 6 bases and J 3 bases, leaving 12 bases between the germline ends. CDR3 bases: TGTGCCAGCAGTGGTGGGAGTCGCTACGAGCAGTACTTC. Amino acid sequence: CASSGGSRYEQYF. Using reference TRBV11-2 and TRBJ2-7 for the parts outside the CDR3, the full variable domain is EAGVAQSPRYKIIEKRQSVAFWCNPISGHATLYWYQQILGQGPKLLIQFQNNGVVDDSQLPKDRFSAERLKGVDSTLKIQPAKLEDSAVYLCASSGGSRYEQYFGPGTRLTVT.

This clonotype was observed a handful of times. The rearrangement joins TRBV6-1 to TRBJ2-1, with TRBD2 identical over 11 bases. With 9 bases clipped from V and 5 bases from J, the junction kept 6 bases outside the gene matches. The germline CDR1 and CDR2 sequences are MNHNS and SASEGT. This CDR3 has 14 residues. The CDR3 coding sequence is TGTGCCAGTAATAGCGGGAGGGGGGACAATGAGCAGTTCTTC. It specifies CASNSGRGDNEQFF.

V is TRBV19 and J is TRBJ1-1; D is unresolved. The germline V gene encodes CDR1 LNHDA and CDR2 SQIVND (reference sequence). The germline V and J ends were trimmed by 4 bases and 9 bases, with 15 bases remaining between them. The CDR3 contains 13 residues. This CDR3 reads CASSSPGVVQAFF. The CDR3 nucleotides are TGTGCCAGTAGTAGTCCCGGGGTCGTTCAAGCTTTCTTT.

With regard to this clonotype: Being one base from a much bigger clone, this may be a read error. No conserved phenylalanine or tryptophan ends this CDR3, so it is likely a read error. The chain recombines TRBV6-1 with TRBJ1-6, with D uncertain. Trimming took 8 bases from V and 13 from J, leaving 12 bases between them. Germline assignment: CDR1 MNHNS and CDR2 SASEGT. The CDR3 contains 11 residues. The DNA for the CDR3 is TGTGCCAGCGGGATGAATGGTCCCCTCCACCTT. As protein: CASGMNGPLHL.

This chain joins TRBV28 and TRBJ1-2, with 8 bases that match TRBD1. CDR1 is MDHEN and CDR2 is SYDVKM in the germline V gene. Trimming cost V 5 bases and J 1 base; bases outside gene matches: 9. CDR3 length: 16 residues. CDR3: CASSADRAPLNYGYTF. CDR3 bases: TGTGCCAGCAGTGCGGACAGGGCGCCTCTTAACTATGGCTACACCTTC.

This clonotype was seen many times. V gene TRBV7-2 combines with J gene TRBJ2-5, with TRBD2 identical over 15 bases. The CDR3 has 16 amino acids. The V gene end was trimmed by 4 bases and the J gene end by 5 bases; junction bases not matched to a gene: 5. Germline V gives CDR1 SGHTA, CDR2 FQGNSA. This chain's CDR3 is CASSSGLAGGWETQYF. The DNA of the CDR3 is TGTGCCAGCAGCTCGGGACTAGCGGGGGGCTGGGAGACCCAGTACTTC.

The chain couples TRBV28 to TRBJ2-3; no clear D. In germline, CDR1 is MDHEN, CDR2 SYDVKM. This CDR3 is 14 amino acids long. Trimming removed 8 bases at V and 4 bases at J, with 16 bases between. The CDR3 sequence: CASAALGFADTQYF. CDR3 coding DNA: TGTGCCAGCGCCGCCCTGGGTTTTGCAGATACGCAGTATTTT.